A selection of T cell receptor beta chains follows, all from one sample in a study of T cell repertoires in cytomegalovirus infection. TCRdb used MiXCR to reprocess the reads, holding one entry per CDR3 protein. The data show about 700,000 distinct CDR3 sequences, 30% to 35% seen once. Antigens of these TCRs are unknown. Sample: cultured PBMCs, taken from culture after CMV antigen stimulation. Every receptor here comes from a human donor in good health (CMV status not recorded). Some clones in this sample may be carry-over from other donors' samples. Each CDR3 is given without its conserved first and last residue.

CDR3 protein,J gene,V gene
ASSPLAGAREQY,TRBJ2-7,TRBV7-2
ASSLPESNEKLF,TRBJ1-4,TRBV7-2
ASSRLPLPREKLF,TRBJ1-4,TRBV6-8
ASSYGTESSYEQY,TRBJ2-7,TRBV6-1
ASSLTSGGKNEQF,TRBJ2-1,TRBV5-4
ASSQGSGGSNQPQH,TRBJ1-5,TRBV4-1
SARDSRGQNYGYT,TRBJ1-2,TRBV20-1
ASRHPALNTEAF,TRBJ1-1,TRBV6-2/TRBV6-3
ASSQRLGTVVNEQF,TRBJ2-1,TRBV14
ASSSTSGSYNEQF,TRBJ2-1,TRBV7-2
ASTPRGGRQETQY,TRBJ2-5,TRBV7-2
SATDFQSSYNEQF,TRBJ2-1,TRBV20-1